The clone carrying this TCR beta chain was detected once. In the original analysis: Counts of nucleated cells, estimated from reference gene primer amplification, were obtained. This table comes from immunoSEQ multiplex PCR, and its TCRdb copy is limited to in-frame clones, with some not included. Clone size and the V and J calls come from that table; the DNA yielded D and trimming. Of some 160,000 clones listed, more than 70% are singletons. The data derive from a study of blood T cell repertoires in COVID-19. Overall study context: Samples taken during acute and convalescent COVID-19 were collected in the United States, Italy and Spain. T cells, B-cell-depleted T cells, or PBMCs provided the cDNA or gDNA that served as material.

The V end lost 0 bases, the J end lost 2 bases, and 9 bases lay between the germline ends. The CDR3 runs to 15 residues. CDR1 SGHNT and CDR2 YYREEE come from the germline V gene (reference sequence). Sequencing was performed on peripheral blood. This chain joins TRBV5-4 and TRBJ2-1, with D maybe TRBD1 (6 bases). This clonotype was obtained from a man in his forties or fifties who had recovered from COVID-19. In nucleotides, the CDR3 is TGTGCCAGCAGCTTGGACAGGGCCACCTACAATGAGCAGTTCTTC. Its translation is CASSLDRATYNEQFF.